A selection of T cell receptor beta chains follows, all from one sample in a study of blood T cells in healthy people across ages. Each CDR3 protein is one row after TCRdb ran MiXCR on the 5' RACE reads. The profile covers over 600,000 distinct CDR3 sequences, with roughly 43% appearing a single time and around 30% taken by the ten largest. Sequenced: blood. The receptors here all came from an elderly man in good health. CDR3s include the opening cysteine and the closing phenylalanine or tryptophan. A D gene is named only where the DNA matches it firmly. The size of a clone is reported for some rows only, either as once, few or many, or as a class for expanded clones.

-	TRBV7-2	TRBJ2-5	-	CASSPHRTDQETQYF	TGTGCCAGCAGCCCCCACCGGACCGACCAAGAGACCCAGTACTTC
-	TRBV20-1	TRBJ2-1	few	CSASVSSYNEQFF	TGCAGTGCTAGTGTTAGCTCCTACAATGAGCAGTTCTTC
TRBD1	TRBV20-1	TRBJ2-5	many	CSAPGQGAGETQYF	TGCAGTGCACCGGGACAGGGGGCGGGAGAGACCCAGTACTTC
-	TRBV6-2/TRBV6-3	TRBJ2-1	few	CASSRDAVSYNEQFF	TGTGCCAGCAGCCGGGACGCGGTCAGCTACAATGAGCAGTTCTTC
TRBD2	TRBV20-1	TRBJ2-7	-	CSAGAGRDLTYEQYF	TGCAGTGCTGGAGCGGGACGGGACTTAACCTACGAGCAGTACTTC
TRBD2	TRBV6-2/TRBV6-3	TRBJ2-4	-	CASSSWASGSKSKNIQYF	TGTGCCAGCAGTTCGTGGGCTAGCGGGAGTAAGTCCAAAAACATTCAGTACTTC
-	TRBV5-5	TRBJ1-6	-	CCSFDGSSPLHF	TGCTGCAGCTTCGATGGTTCTTCACCCCTCCACTTT
TRBD2	TRBV6-2/TRBV6-3	TRBJ2-7	many	CASRVARAGGREQYF	TGTGCCAGCCGGGTGGCCAGAGCGGGAGGGCGCGAGCAGTACTTC
-	TRBV7-9	TRBJ2-6	-	CASSLVIGRLTSGANVLTF	TGTGCCAGCAGCTTAGTAATTGGACGACTCACCTCTGGGGCCAACGTCCTGACTTTC
TRBD2	TRBV5-1	TRBJ2-3	-	CASSSIAGGERTDTQYF	TGCGCCAGCAGCTCGATAGCGGGAGGCGAACGCACAGATACGCAGTATTTT
-	TRBV7-8	TRBJ2-6	-	CASGLKRQTSGASVLTF	TGTGCCAGCGGCTTAAAGAGACAAACCTCTGGGGCCAGCGTCCTGACTTTC
TRBD2	TRBV5-1	TRBJ2-3	-	CASRLRSGRAGVYTQYF	TGCGCCAGCAGACTGCGTAGCGGGAGGGCCGGAGTCTATACGCAGTATTTT
TRBD1	TRBV5-1	TRBJ2-7	few	CASSYRFDRGTYEQYF	TGCGCCAGCAGCTACCGCTTCGACAGGGGAACCTACGAGCAGTACTTC
-	TRBV7-3	TRBJ2-1	once	CASSLSSTGDSYNEQFF	TGTGCCAGCAGCTTAAGTTCTACGGGAGACTCCTACAATGAGCAGTTCTTC
-	TRBV20-1	TRBJ2-7	-	CSATPNSISYNEQYF	TGCAGTGCTACCCCTAACTCTATCTCCTACAATGAGCAGTACTTC
-	TRBV4-2	TRBJ2-1	few	CASSQDNRADNEQFF	TGTGCCAGCAGCCAAGATAACAGGGCGGACAATGAGCAGTTCTTC
-	TRBV7-2	TRBJ2-4	-	CASSSPGAKNIQYF	TGTGCCAGCAGCTCTCCTGGGGCCAAAAACATTCAGTACTTC
TRBD2	TRBV20-1	TRBJ2-5	few	CSARGFASGGPYQETQYF	TGCAGTGCTAGAGGATTCGCTAGCGGGGGTCCGTACCAAGAGACCCAGTACTTC
-	TRBV27	TRBJ1-4	-	CASSLSSDEKLFF	TGTGCCAGCAGTTTATCGTCCGATGAAAAACTGTTTTTT
-	TRBV5-6	TRBJ2-5	-	CASSQTPGRTLQTQYF	TGTGCCAGCAGTCAAACTCCGGGGCGGACATTACAGACCCAGTACTTC
-	TRBV6-2/TRBV6-3	TRBJ2-3	-	CASSYSIVRGRTDTQYF	TGTGCCAGCAGTTACTCGATAGTCCGGGGTCGGACAGATACGCAGTATTTT
-	TRBV20-1	TRBJ2-4	-	CSAGTEQLAKNIQYF	TGCAGTGCCGGGACGGAACAGTTAGCCAAAAACATTCAGTACTTC
-	TRBV18	TRBJ2-5	-	CASSPRHSYQETQYF	TGTGCCAGCTCACCTCGACACTCGTACCAAGAGACCCAGTACTTC
TRBD2	TRBV7-9	TRBJ2-5	few	CASSFGTSGSLPSQETQYF	TGTGCCAGCAGCTTCGGGACTAGCGGGAGTTTACCATCTCAAGAGACCCAGTACTTC
TRBD1	TRBV9	TRBJ2-7	-	CASSNTGGYYEQYF	TGTGCCAGCAGCAACACAGGGGGCTACTACGAGCAGTACTTC
-	TRBV7-9	TRBJ2-5	few	CASSRTTQGGRLETQYF	TGTGCCAGCAGCAGAACTACCCAAGGAGGGAGATTGGAGACCCAGTACTTC
TRBD2	TRBV29-1	TRBJ2-1	-	CSVILAGVEQFF	TGCAGCGTTATCCTAGCGGGAGTTGAGCAGTTCTTC
-	TRBV6-2/TRBV6-3	TRBJ1-3	-	CASTGARGNTIYF	TGTGCCAGCACGGGGGCGCGAGGAAACACCATATATTTT
TRBD2	TRBV29-1	TRBJ2-1	few	CSAAPLAGGYNEQFF	TGCAGCGCCGCTCCTCTAGCGGGAGGGTACAATGAGCAGTTCTTC
-	TRBV20-1	TRBJ2-3	-	CSARTHPTDTQYF	TGCAGTGCCCGAACTCACCCCACAGATACGCAGTATTTT
TRBD2	TRBV4-3	TRBJ2-7	-	CASSQLFSGGVYEQYF	TGCGCCAGCAGCCAACTTTTTAGCGGGGGGGTCTACGAGCAGTACTTC
-	TRBV29-1	TRBJ2-2	-	CSVLTSGELFF	TGCAGCGTGCTTACTAGCGGGGAGCTGTTTTTT
TRBD1	TRBV6-1	TRBJ1-2	-	CASSEWDRGPYGYTF	TGTGCCAGCAGTGAATGGGACAGGGGGCCGTATGGCTACACCTTC
TRBD1	TRBV20-1	TRBJ1-5	-	CSARGLNRGQQPQHF	TGCAGTGCTAGGGGGTTAAACAGGGGGCAACAGCCCCAGCATTTT
-	TRBV14	TRBJ1-2	-	CASSQDYQVNYGYTF	TGTGCCAGCAGCCAAGATTATCAGGTTAACTATGGCTACACCTTC